A single sample gave rise to the 32 T cell receptor beta chains below, sequenced in a study of blood T cells in healthy people across ages. Alongside a J-beta primer mix, a sample-barcoded 5' primer served in a second PCR lasting about 7 to 11 cycles. TCRdb re-called the 5' RACE reads with MiXCR, one entry per CDR3 protein. The top ten hold less than 0.85% of the sample, which has some 1,000,000 distinct CDR3 sequences, around 25% seen once. These data also formed part of another study, on T cells of mothers and their children.

The sample comprised blood. These receptors all stem from a girl aged 2-10 years in good health.

This clonotype was picked up a small number of times. The chain joins TRBV4-3 to TRBJ1-1; D is undetermined. V lost 0 bases, J lost 4 bases, and 15 bases lay in between. Germline V gene lookup returns CDR1 LGHNA and CDR2 YSLEER. The CDR3 is 16 residues long. CDR3 coding DNA: TGCGCCAGCAGCCAAGATAGTTCCCCCGGGAGCACTGAAGCTTTCTTT. Its protein product is CASSQDSSPGSTEAFF.

The chain has TRBV7-6 and TRBJ1-4, with D unclear. V gave up 2 bases and J gave up 8 bases, with 9 bases separating them. The CDR3 sequence is 13 residues long. The germline V gene encodes CDR1 SGHVS and CDR2 FNYEAQ. CDR3 residues: CASSLRWSEKLFF. The DNA for the CDR3 is TGTGCCAGCAGCTTACGGTGGAGCGAAAAACTGTTTTTT.

This clonotype was counted between two and nine times. One end of the junction is discordant with germline, which a read error may explain. J is TRBJ2-4 and V is TRBV7-2; no firm D call. Germline values: CDR1 SGHTA, CDR2 FQGNSA. This CDR3 region has 15 residues. The CDR3 here is CASSLGITAENIQYF. CDR3 DNA: TGTGCCAGCAGCTTAGGGATTACAGCCGAAAACATTCAGTACTTC.

This clonotype was seen ten or more times. V is TRBV12-3 or TRBV12-4 and J is TRBJ2-1; D is tentatively TRBD1 or TRBD2 (6 bases each). The CDR3 runs to 13 residues. Trimming took 5 bases from V and 7 from J, leaving 12 bases between them. DNA for the CDR3: TGTGCCAGCAGTAGGGGGGCGCGGAATGAGCAGTTCTTC. Its translation: CASSRGARNEQFF.

V is TRBV2 and J is TRBJ2-7; D is possibly TRBD1 (6 bases). This CDR3 has 12 residues. Germline CDR1 and CDR2: SNHLY and FYNNEI. V lost 5 bases, J lost 5 bases, and 10 bases lay in between. As DNA, the CDR3 is TGTGCCAGCAGTTACAGGGCCCACGAGCAGTACTTC. Residues: CASSYRAHEQYF.

The V gene is TRBV4-1, the J gene TRBJ2-1, with a tentative D call TRBD1 (6 bases). Germline CDR1 MGHRA, CDR2 YSYEKL. V was shortened by 2 bases and J by 4 bases, with 9 bases between the two germline ends. The CDR3 totals 14 residues. The CDR3 sequence is CASSQQGHYNEQFF. CDR3 coding DNA: TGCGCCAGCAGCCAACAGGGGCATTACAATGAGCAGTTCTTC.

The rearrangement joins TRBV4-3 to TRBJ2-5; 7 bases agree with TRBD2. CDR3 length: 17 amino acids. Germline V gene sequence: CDR1 LGHNA, CDR2 YSLEER. The V gene end was trimmed by 4 bases and the J gene end by 2 bases; junction bases not matched to a gene: 13. The chain's CDR3 is CASSRTLARGPQETQYF. CDR3 bases: TGCGCCAGCAGCCGGACACTAGCGCGGGGTCCGCAAGAGACCCAGTACTTC.

This clonotype was recorded only once. The V call is TRBV7-9, the J call TRBJ2-5; TRBD1 matches 7 bases. Trimming at V came to 3 bases and at J to 3 bases, leaving 13 bases not matched to a gene. The CDR3 extends over 17 amino acids. CDR1 is SEHNR, CDR2 FQNEAQ, per germline (reference sequence). CDR3 bases: TGTGCCAGCAGCTTTTTTATGGACAGGTTTGAAAAAGAGACCCAGTACTTC. Translated, it gives CASSFFMDRFEKETQYF.

This clonotype has more than one count but fewer than ten. The chain combines TRBV29-1 with TRBJ2-5; D is perhaps TRBD1 or TRBD2 (5 bases each). The DNA end favors TRBJ2-1, so the J call may be wrong. CDR3 length equals 12 residues. CDR1 is SQVTM, CDR2 ANQGSEA, per germline. In DNA, the CDR3 is TGCAGCGTTGAGGGGGATTTCAATGAGCAGTTCTTC. It is translated as CSVEGDFNEQFF.

As DNA, the CDR3 is TGCAGCGTTGAAGTCCTTGAAAAACTGTTTTTT. The encoded protein is CSVEVLEKLFF. The chain carries TRBV29-1 and TRBJ1-4; D unresolved. This CDR3 comprises 11 residues. In germline, CDR1 is SQVTM, CDR2 ANQGSEA. V lost 1 base and J lost 7, with 4 bases in between.

This clonotype was recorded a few times. The chain has TRBV28 and TRBJ1-3, with D possibly matching TRBD1 (6 bases). The CDR3 covers 16 residues. The ends were cut back, 2 bases at V and 0 bases at J, with 11 bases in the middle. Per germline, CDR1 MDHEN and CDR2 SYDVKM. The CDR3 coding sequence is TGTGCCAGCAGTTTAGTCCGGGGGCCCTCTGGAAACACCATATATTTT. Amino acid sequence: CASSLVRGPSGNTIYF.

The chain recombines TRBV12-3 or TRBV12-4 with TRBJ2-7; 15 bases align to TRBD2. V lost 2 bases and J lost 6; bases outside the gene matches: 5. The CDR3 covers 16 residues. CDR3 nucleotides: TGTGCCAGCAGTTTAAGAGGACTAGCGGGGGGGCCCGAGCAGTACTTC. Translated, it gives CASSLRGLAGGPEQYF.

This clonotype was observed a few times. The chain links TRBV7-3 to TRBJ2-1; weak D call: TRBD2 (5 bases). V lost 0 bases to trimming and J lost 6 bases, with 9 bases between them. The CDR3 has 14 residues. CDR1 is SGHTA, CDR2 FQGTGA, per germline. Here the CDR3 DNA reads TGTGCCAGCAGCTTAACGTTGGCGGGCAATGAGCAGTTCTTC. Amino acid sequence: CASSLTLAGNEQFF.

This clonotype has a handful of counts. DNA for the CDR3: TGCAGCGTTGAAGCCGGGACAGGGGACACCTACGAGCAGTACTTC. It is translated as CSVEAGTGDTYEQYF. The genes are TRBV29-1 and TRBJ2-7; 10 nucleotides line up with TRBD1. With V trimmed by 1 base and J by 2 bases, 5 bases remained unmatched. This CDR3 is built from 15 residues. Germline V gene data show CDR1 as SQVTM and CDR2 as ANQGSEA.

The CDR3 loop reads CASSLTLSGDYNEQFF. The CDR3 DNA reads as TGCGCCAGCAGCTTGACGTTGTCGGGAGACTACAATGAGCAGTTCTTC. The rearrangement uses TRBV5-1 and TRBJ2-5; the D gene is possibly TRBD2 (6 bases). The J call may be mistaken, given a closer DNA end match to TRBJ2-1. The CDR3 is 16 residues long. CDR1 is SGHRS and CDR2 is YFSETQ in the germline V gene.

Only a few counts were recorded for this clonotype. CDR3 protein: CASIRGAGNEQFF. The CDR3 region has the DNA TGTGCCAGCATAAGGGGGGCAGGGAATGAGCAGTTCTTC. V gene TRBV6-2 or TRBV6-3 combines with J gene TRBJ2-1; TRBD1 or TRBD2 may be the D gene (6 bases each). V gave up 7 bases and J gave up 7 bases, with 14 bases separating them. This CDR3 spans 13 amino acids. Looked up from germline, CDR1 is MNHEY and CDR2 is SVGEGT.

This clonotype was seen a handful of times. The chain combines TRBV5-1 with TRBJ2-7; no definite D call. This CDR3 has 13 amino acids. V was trimmed by 0 bases and J by 3 bases, leaving 7 bases between them. CDR1 is SGHRS and CDR2 is YFSETQ in the germline V gene. As DNA, the CDR3 is TGCGCCAGCAGCTTGGGGAAGGACTACGAGCAGTACTTC. This sequence encodes CASSLGKDYEQYF. Variable domain in full (rest from reference TRBV5-1 and TRBJ2-7): KAGVTQTPRYLIKTRGQQVTLSCSPISGHRSVSWYQQTPGQGLQFLFEYFSETQRNKGNFPGRFSGRQFSNSRSEMNVSTLELGDSALYLCASSLGKDYEQYFGPGTRLTVT.

The chain joins TRBV4-2 to TRBJ2-5; 7 bases match TRBD2. The germline CDR1 and CDR2 sequences are LGHNA and YNFKEQ. The CDR3 is 15 residues long. The trim removed 4 bases at V and 2 bases at J, leaving 7 bases unmatched. The CDR3 DNA reads TGTGCCAGCAGCCCCTACGAGCGGGGACAAGAGACCCAGTACTTC. Amino acid sequence: CASSPYERGQETQYF.

The chain combines TRBV2 with TRBJ1-4; D gene uncertain. The CDR3 has 16 amino acids. CDR1 SNHLY and CDR2 FYNNEI come from the germline V gene. V was trimmed by 2 bases and J by 0 bases, leaving 10 bases between them. Here the CDR3 reads CASSEFSTATNEKLFF. In DNA, the CDR3 is TGTGCCAGCAGTGAATTTTCAACAGCAACTAATGAAAAACTGTTTTTT.

This clonotype has only a few counts. V gene TRBV27 combines with J gene TRBJ2-7, with D possibly TRBD1 on 6 matching bases. Germline-derived CDR1 and CDR2 are MNHEY and SMNVEV (reference sequence). Trimming shortened V by 8 bases and J by 0 bases, and 14 bases separated the two germline ends. This CDR3 region has 14 residues. The CDR3 here is CASADRPDSYEQYF. The CDR3 DNA is TGTGCCAGCGCGGACAGACCGGACTCCTACGAGCAGTACTTC.

A few counts support this clonotype. This chain's CDR3 is CASSSAPRATEQFF. In DNA, the CDR3 is TGTGCCAGCAGCTCAGCTCCCAGGGCAACAGAGCAGTTCTTC. This chain connects TRBV7-9 to TRBJ2-1; D is perhaps TRBD1 (5 bases). V was trimmed by 4 bases and J by 10 bases, leaving 17 bases between them. The CDR3 runs to 14 residues. From germline, CDR1 is SEHNR and CDR2 FQNEAQ (reference sequence).

This clonotype appeared a few times. The junction departs from the called germline gene at one end, perhaps through a read error. This chain links TRBV12-3 or TRBV12-4 with TRBJ2-7; no reliable D call. The CDR3 contains 14 residues. The CDR3 coding sequence is TGTGCCAGCAGTTTCACCCAGGTTACCTACGAGCAGCACTTC. Its protein is CASSFTQVTYEQHF.

The rearrangement links TRBV7-2 to TRBJ2-5; 9 bases map to TRBD1. The CDR3 extends over 15 amino acids. Germline V gives CDR1 SGHTA, CDR2 FQGNSA. The ends lost 5 bases at V and 5 bases at J; junction bases unmatched: 9. The CDR3 coding sequence is TGTGCCAGCAGCCTTGGGGACAGGGACACGGAGACCCAGTACTTC. It translates to CASSLGDRDTETQYF.

This sequence joins TRBV11-3 and TRBJ2-3; 8 positions match TRBD2. Germline V gene lookup returns CDR1 SGHNT and CDR2 YENEEA. J gave up 4 bases and V 4 bases, and 7 bases lay outside the gene matches. The CDR3 covers 15 residues. CDR3 sequence reads: CASSSKGLAPDTQYF. CDR3 in DNA: TGTGCCAGCAGCTCAAAAGGACTAGCCCCAGATACGCAGTATTTT.

This chain connects TRBV11-2 to TRBJ2-5, with D possibly called TRBD1 or TRBD2 (6 bases each). Germline V gene data show CDR1 as SGHAT and CDR2 as FQNNGV. V was clipped by 7 bases and J by 5 bases, with 17 bases between them. This CDR3 has 14 residues. CDR3 sequence: CASTQRGVGETQYF. DNA for the CDR3: TGTGCCAGCACACAGAGGGGGGTTGGGGAGACCCAGTACTTC.

This clonotype has more than one count but fewer than ten. V and J are TRBV15 and TRBJ2-7; D is tentatively TRBD1 or TRBD2 (5 bases each). This CDR3 has 12 amino acids. The V end lost 8 bases, the J end lost 6 bases, and 14 bases lay between the germline ends. Germline CDR1 reads LNHNV; CDR2 reads YYDKDF (reference sequence). In DNA form, the CDR3 reads TGTGCCACCGGGACCCAAGGTCCCGAGCAGTACTTC. It yields the protein CATGTQGPEQYF. Using reference TRBV15 and TRBJ2-7 for the parts outside the CDR3, the full variable domain is DAMVIQNPRYQVTQFGKPVTLSCSQTLNHNVMYWYQQKSSQAPKLLFHYYDKDFNNEADTPDNFQSRRPNTSFCFLDIRSPGLGDTAMYLCATGTQGPEQYFGPGTRLTVT.

The chain is built from TRBV20-1 and TRBJ2-5; the match to TRBD2 covers 11 bases. J was trimmed by 1 base and V by 5 bases; bases with no gene match: 18. The CDR3 spans 19 residues. In germline, CDR1 is DFQATT, CDR2 SNEGSKA (reference sequence). CDR3 DNA sequence: TGCAGTGCTTCCCTCCAGACCGGGACTAGCGGAAAATCCCAAGAGACCCAGTACTTC. Residues: CSASLQTGTSGKSQETQYF.

The V gene is TRBV27, the J gene TRBJ1-2; 9 bases fit TRBD1. Germline CDR1 and CDR2: MNHEY and SMNVEV (reference sequence). The CDR3 contains 14 residues. The V segment lost 6 bases and the J segment 3 bases; nucleotides outside the gene matches: 5. CDR3 coding DNA: TGTGCCAGCAGCCGGACAGGGGCTTACTATGGCTACACCTTC. Translating gives CASSRTGAYYGYTF.

The chain joins TRBV28 to TRBJ2-1; 8 bases line up with TRBD1. In germline, CDR1 is MDHEN, CDR2 SYDVKM. This CDR3 is built from 13 residues. V shed 2 bases, J shed 8 bases, and the junction held 2 bases outside the gene matches. CDR3 sequence (DNA): TGTGCCAGCAGTTTAGGGACAGGCCATGAGCAGTTCTTC. It translates to CASSLGTGHEQFF.

For the CDR3, the DNA is TGCAGTGCTAGGTGGACAGGGGGCGAAAAACTGTTTTTT. This sequence encodes CSARWTGGEKLFF. V usage is TRBV20-1 and J usage is TRBJ1-4; TRBD1 aligns across 11 bases. This CDR3 has 13 residues. Trimming took 3 bases from V and 8 from J; bases not matched to a gene: 2. Germline assignment: CDR1 DFQATT and CDR2 SNEGSKA (reference sequence).

DNA of the CDR3: TGCAGTGCTAGAGATTATGAGGGACTAGCGGGGCGCACAGATACGCAGTATTTT. Translation gives CSARDYEGLAGRTDTQYF. J is TRBJ2-3 and V is TRBV20-1, with TRBD2 matching 13 bases. The CDR3 is 18 amino acids. With 0 bases clipped from V and 1 base from J, the junction kept 7 bases outside the gene matches. Germline assignment: CDR1 DFQATT and CDR2 SNEGSKA (reference sequence).

In this sample, this clonotype turned up a few times. J is TRBJ2-7 and V is TRBV14; 9 positions match TRBD2. This CDR3 comprises 15 residues. With V trimmed by 4 bases and J by 3 bases, 7 bases remained unmatched. Germline V gene sequence: CDR1 SGHDN, CDR2 FVKESK. Here the CDR3 reads CASSRGTSFIYEQYF. CDR3 coding DNA: TGTGCCAGCAGCCGGGGGACTAGCTTTATCTACGAGCAGTACTTC.